Below, one TCR beta chain is given with its context. Recruits, aged roughly 18 to 95 years, lived in about two dozen US areas. Participant-given clinical history determined each cohort assignment. The data were obtained in a study of blood T cell repertoires in COVID-19. Assay used: immunoSEQ multiplex PCR; TCRdb lists only in-frame clones, some missing. The table lists some 150,000 clones, over 70% of them singletons. The TCR was taken from a woman aged 45-59 years in a cohort exposed to, infected with or recovered from COVID-19 (not recorded which). Sequenced sample: PBMCs or T cells enriched from blood (not recorded which).

CDR3 sequence (DNA): TGTGCCAGCAGTTTCCCAAAACCCGGGACAGGGGTCTACGAGCAGTACTTC. It translates to CASSFPKPGTGVYEQYF. The gene calls are TRBV28 and TRBJ2-7, with 10 bases lining up with TRBD1. Unmatched junction bases numbered 11, after V lost 3 bases and J lost 3 bases. CDR3 length: 17 amino acids. The germline CDR1 and CDR2 sequences are MDHEN and SYDVKM.